Described below is a single T cell receptor (beta chain) sequence and its context. The target antigen is unknown. These data belong to a study of CD8+ T cells in alopecia areata. Study-level background: For 6 to 18 months, tofacitinib was taken, and 6 months off drug followed.

General study findings and limits: Because of a solitary nonresponder, the connection of baseline CD8+ expansion to response stays uncertain.

CDR1 and CDR2 (germline): MNHEY, SVGAGI. The CDR3 runs to 15 residues. V lost 2 bases, J lost 5 bases, and 2 bases stayed unmatched. Treatment of the sample: oral pan-JAK inhibitor, 5-10 mg twice daily. cDNA serving as the sequencing template came from extracted, reverse transcribed RNA. Method: immunoSEQ multiplex PCR; TCRdb's copy keeps in-frame clones and lacks some. This sample has about 94,000 clones, with about two thirds found just once. The chain couples TRBV6-5 to TRBJ2-2; 10 bases align to TRBD1. This specimen consisted of CD8+ T cells sorted from blood, obtained around week 44, from a patient treated with tofacitinib. The origin of this receptor is a human donor with alopecia areata. CDR3 protein: CASSYGTGVTGELFF. The CDR3 DNA follows: TGTGCCAGCAGTTACGGGACAGGGGTTACCGGGGAGCTGTTTTTT.